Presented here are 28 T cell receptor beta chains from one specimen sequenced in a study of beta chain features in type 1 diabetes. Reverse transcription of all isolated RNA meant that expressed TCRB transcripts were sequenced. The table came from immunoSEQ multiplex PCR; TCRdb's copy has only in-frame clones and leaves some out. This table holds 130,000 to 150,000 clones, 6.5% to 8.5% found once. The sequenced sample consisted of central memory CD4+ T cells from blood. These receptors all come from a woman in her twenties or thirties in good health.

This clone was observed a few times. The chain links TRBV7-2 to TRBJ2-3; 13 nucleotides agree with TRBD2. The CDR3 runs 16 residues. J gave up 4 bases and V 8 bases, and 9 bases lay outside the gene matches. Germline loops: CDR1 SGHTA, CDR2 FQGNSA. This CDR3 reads CASCVGLAGVADTQYF. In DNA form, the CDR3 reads TGTGCCAGCTGCGTCGGACTAGCGGGAGTTGCAGATACGCAGTATTTT.

The CDR3 reads CASTGTGLWYGYTF. CDR3 DNA: TGTGCCAGCACCGGGACAGGGTTATGGTATGGCTACACCTTC. The V call is TRBV19, the J call TRBJ1-2; 9 bases match TRBD1. There are 14 residues in the CDR3. J lost 5 bases, V lost 9 bases, and 10 bases had no gene match. From germline, CDR1 is LNHDA and CDR2 SQIVND (reference sequence).

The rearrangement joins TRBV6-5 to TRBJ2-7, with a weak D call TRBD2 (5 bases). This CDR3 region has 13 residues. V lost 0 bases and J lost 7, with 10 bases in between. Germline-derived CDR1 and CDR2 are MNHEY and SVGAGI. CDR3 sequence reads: CASSYSSGEEQYF. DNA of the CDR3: TGTGCCAGCAGTTACTCGAGCGGTGAGGAGCAGTACTTC.

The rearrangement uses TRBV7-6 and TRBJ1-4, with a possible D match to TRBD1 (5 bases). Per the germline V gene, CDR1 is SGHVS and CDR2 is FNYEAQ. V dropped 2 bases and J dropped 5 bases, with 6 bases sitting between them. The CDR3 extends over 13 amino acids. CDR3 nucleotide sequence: TGTGCCAGCAGCTTACAGGGAAATGAAAAACTGTTTTTT. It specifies CASSLQGNEKLFF.

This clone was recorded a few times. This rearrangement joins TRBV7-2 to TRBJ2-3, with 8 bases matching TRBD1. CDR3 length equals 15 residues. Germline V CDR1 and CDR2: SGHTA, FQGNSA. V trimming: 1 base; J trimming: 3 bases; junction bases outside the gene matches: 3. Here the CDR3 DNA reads TGTGCCAGCAGCTTAGGGACAGGGCTGACAGATACGCAGTATTTT. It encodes CASSLGTGLTDTQYF.

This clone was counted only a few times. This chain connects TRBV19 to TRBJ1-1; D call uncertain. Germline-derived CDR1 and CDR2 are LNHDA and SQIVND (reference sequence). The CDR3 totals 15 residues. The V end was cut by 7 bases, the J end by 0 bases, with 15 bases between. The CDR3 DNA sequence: TGTGCCAGTAACGACAAGAAGTGGATGAACACTGAAGCTTTCTTT. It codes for CASNDKKWMNTEAFF.

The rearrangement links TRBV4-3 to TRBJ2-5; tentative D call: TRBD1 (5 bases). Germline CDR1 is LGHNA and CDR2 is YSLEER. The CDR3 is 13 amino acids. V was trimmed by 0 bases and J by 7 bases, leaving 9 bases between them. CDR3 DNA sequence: TGCGCCAGCAGCCAAGACAGGGTGGGGACCCAGTACTTC. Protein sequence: CASSQDRVGTQYF.

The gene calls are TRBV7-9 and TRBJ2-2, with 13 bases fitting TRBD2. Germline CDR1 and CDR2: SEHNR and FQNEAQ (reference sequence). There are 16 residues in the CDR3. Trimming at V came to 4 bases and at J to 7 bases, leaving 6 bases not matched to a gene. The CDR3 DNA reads TGTGCCAGCAGCTATGGACTAGCGGGAGCGGGCGGGGAGCTGTTTTTT. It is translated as CASSYGLAGAGGELFF. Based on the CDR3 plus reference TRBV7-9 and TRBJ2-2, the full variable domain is DTGVSQNPRHKITKRGQNVTFRCDPISEHNRLYWYRQTLGQGPEFLTYFQNEAQLEKSRLLSDRFSAERPKGSFSTLEIQRTEQGDSAMYLCASSYGLAGAGGELFFGEGSRLTVL.

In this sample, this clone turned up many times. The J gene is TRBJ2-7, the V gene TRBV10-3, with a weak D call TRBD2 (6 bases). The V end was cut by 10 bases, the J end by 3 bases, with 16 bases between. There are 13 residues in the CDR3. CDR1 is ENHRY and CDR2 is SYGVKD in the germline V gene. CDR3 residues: CATGGGPDYEQYF. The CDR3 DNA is TGTGCCACCGGCGGAGGGCCGGACTACGAGCAGTACTTC.

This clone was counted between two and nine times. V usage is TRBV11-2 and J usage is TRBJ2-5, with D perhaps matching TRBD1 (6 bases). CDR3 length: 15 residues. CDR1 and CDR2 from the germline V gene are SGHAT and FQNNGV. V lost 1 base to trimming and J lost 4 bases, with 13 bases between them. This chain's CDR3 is CASSLARTGIETQYF. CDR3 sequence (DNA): TGTGCCAGCAGCTTAGCTCGCACAGGGATAGAGACCCAGTACTTC.

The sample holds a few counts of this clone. The CDR3 is CASSLSRVGEQYF. The CDR3 DNA reads TGTGCCAGCAGTTTAAGCAGGGTTGGCGAGCAGTACTTC. The V and J genes are TRBV27 and TRBJ2-7, with D possibly TRBD1 on 5 matching bases. With 2 bases removed from V and 6 bases from J, the gap between germline ends came to 11 bases. The germline V gene encodes CDR1 MNHEY and CDR2 SMNVEV (reference sequence). This CDR3 has 13 residues.

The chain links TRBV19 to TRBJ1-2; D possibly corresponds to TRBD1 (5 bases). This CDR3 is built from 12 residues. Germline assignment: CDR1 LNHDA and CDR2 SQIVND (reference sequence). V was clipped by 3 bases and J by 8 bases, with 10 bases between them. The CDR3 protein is CASSIQGAGYTF. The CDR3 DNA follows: TGTGCCAGTAGTATCCAGGGTGCGGGCTACACCTTC.

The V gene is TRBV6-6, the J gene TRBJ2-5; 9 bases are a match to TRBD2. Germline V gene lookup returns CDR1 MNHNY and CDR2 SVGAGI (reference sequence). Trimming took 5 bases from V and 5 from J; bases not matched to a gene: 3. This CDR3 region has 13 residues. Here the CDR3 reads CASSGSGSETQYF. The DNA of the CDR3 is TGTGCCAGCAGTGGTAGCGGGAGTGAGACCCAGTACTTC.

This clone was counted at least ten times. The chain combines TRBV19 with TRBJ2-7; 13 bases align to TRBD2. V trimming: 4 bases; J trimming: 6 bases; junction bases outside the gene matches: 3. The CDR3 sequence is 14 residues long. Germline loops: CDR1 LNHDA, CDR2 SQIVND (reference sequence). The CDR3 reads CASSTGLAGSEQYF. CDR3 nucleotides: TGTGCCAGTAGTACGGGACTAGCGGGATCCGAGCAGTACTTC. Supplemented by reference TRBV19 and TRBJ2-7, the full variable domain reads DGGITQSPKYLFRKEGQNVTLSCEQNLNHDAMYWYRQDPGQGLRLIYYSQIVNDFQKGDIAEGYSVSREKKESFPLTVTSAQKNPTAFYLCASSTGLAGSEQYFGPGTRLTVT.

The CDR3 sequence is CASSQGQPGLHEQYF. CDR3 in DNA: TGTGCCAGCAGTCAGGGACAGCCGGGGCTACACGAGCAGTACTTC. The V call is TRBV7-6, the J call TRBJ2-7, with TRBD1 identical over 7 bases. The V gene's germline CDR1 is SGHVS and CDR2 FNYEAQ. With V trimmed by 6 bases and J by 5 bases, 13 bases remained unmatched. This CDR3 contains 15 residues.

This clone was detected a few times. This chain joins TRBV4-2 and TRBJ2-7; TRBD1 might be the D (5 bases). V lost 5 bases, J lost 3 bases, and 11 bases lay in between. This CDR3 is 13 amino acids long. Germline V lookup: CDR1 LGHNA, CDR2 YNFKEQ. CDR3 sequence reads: CASSFGQLYEQYF. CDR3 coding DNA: TGTGCCAGCAGCTTTGGACAACTCTACGAGCAGTACTTC.

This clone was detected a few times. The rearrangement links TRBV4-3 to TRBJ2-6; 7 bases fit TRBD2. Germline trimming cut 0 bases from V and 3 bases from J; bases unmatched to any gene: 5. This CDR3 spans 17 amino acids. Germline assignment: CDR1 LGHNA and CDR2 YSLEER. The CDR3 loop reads CASSQDGVAGGANVLTF. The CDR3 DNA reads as TGCGCCAGCAGCCAAGATGGGGTAGCGGGTGGGGCCAACGTCCTGACTTTC.

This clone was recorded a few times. The chain's CDR3 is CAISRGNPSYNEQFF. The CDR3, as DNA: TGTGCCATTTCAAGAGGGAACCCCTCCTACAATGAGCAGTTCTTC. J is TRBJ2-1 and V is TRBV6-1, with D possibly matching TRBD2 (5 bases). The CDR3 spans 15 residues. In germline, CDR1 is MNHNS, CDR2 SASEGT. Trimming pared 10 bases from V and 0 bases from J, leaving 16 bases between.

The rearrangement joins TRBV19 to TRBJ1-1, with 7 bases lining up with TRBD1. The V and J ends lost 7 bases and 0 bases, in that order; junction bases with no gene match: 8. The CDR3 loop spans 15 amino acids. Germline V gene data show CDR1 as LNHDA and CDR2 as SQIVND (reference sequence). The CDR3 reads CASTRQGRMNTEAFF. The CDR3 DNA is TGTGCCAGTACCCGACAGGGACGCATGAACACTGAAGCTTTCTTT.

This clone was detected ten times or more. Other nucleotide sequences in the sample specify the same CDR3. CDR3 in amino acids: CAWSAGTGVNTEAFF. In nucleotides, the CDR3 is TGTGCCTGGAGTGCCGGGACGGGAGTGAACACTGAAGCTTTCTTT. The rearrangement joins TRBV30 to TRBJ1-1, with D possibly TRBD1 on 5 matching bases. Germline V CDR1 and CDR2: GTSNPN, SVGIG (reference sequence). V gave up 1 base and J gave up 0 bases, with 12 bases separating them. This CDR3 is 15 amino acids long.

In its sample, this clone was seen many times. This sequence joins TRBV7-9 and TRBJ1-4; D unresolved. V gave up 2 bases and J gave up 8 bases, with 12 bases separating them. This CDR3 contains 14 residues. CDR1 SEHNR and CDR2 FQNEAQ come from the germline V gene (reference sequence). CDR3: CASSLWRDGEKLFF. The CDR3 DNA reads TGTGCCAGCAGCTTATGGCGGGATGGGGAAAAACTGTTTTTT.

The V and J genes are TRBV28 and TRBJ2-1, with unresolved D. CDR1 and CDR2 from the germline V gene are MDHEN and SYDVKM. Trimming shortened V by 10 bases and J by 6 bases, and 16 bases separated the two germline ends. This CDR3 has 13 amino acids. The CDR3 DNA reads TGTGCCACCGTGCTGGGTAGCCTCAATGAGCAGTTCTTC. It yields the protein CATVLGSLNEQFF.

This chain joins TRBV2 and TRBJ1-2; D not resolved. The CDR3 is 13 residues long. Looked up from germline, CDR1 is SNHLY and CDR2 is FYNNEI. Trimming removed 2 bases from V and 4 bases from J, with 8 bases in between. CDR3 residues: CASSEKRAYGYTF. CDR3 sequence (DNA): TGTGCCAGCAGTGAAAAGAGAGCCTATGGCTACACCTTC.

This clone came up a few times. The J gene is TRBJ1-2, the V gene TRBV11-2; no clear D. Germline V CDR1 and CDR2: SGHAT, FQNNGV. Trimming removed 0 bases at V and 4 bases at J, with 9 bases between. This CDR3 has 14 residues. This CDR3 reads CASSLDLGSYGYTF. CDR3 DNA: TGTGCCAGCAGCTTAGATCTTGGCAGCTATGGCTACACCTTC.

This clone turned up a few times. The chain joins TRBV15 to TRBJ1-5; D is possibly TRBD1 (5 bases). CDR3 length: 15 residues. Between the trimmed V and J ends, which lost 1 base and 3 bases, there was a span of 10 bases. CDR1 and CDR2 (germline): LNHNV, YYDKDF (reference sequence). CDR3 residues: CATSRGQPNNQPQHF. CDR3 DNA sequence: TGTGCCACCAGCAGAGGACAGCCGAACAATCAGCCCCAGCATTTT.

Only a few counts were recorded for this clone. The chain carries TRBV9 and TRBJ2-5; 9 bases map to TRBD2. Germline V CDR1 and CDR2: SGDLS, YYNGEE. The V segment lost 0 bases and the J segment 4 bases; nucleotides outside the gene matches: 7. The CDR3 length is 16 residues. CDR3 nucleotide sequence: TGTGCCAGCAGCGTAGCTCCTAGCGGGATAGGAGAGACCCAGTACTTC. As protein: CASSVAPSGIGETQYF.

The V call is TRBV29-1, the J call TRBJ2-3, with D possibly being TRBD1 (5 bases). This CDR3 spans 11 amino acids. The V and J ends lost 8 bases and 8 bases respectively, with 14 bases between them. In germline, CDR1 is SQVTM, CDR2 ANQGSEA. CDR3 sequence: CSTQTELTQYF. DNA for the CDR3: TGCAGCACCCAGACAGAGCTTACGCAGTATTTT.

CDR3 nucleotide sequence: TGTGCCAGCATCCCTGGAGCGGGCCTTTACAATGAGCAGTTCTTC. Its protein is CASIPGAGLYNEQFF. The chain has TRBV7-9 and TRBJ2-1; a weak D match, TRBD2 (6 bases). CDR1 and CDR2 (germline): SEHNR, FQNEAQ (reference sequence). Trimming shortened V by 7 bases and J by 4 bases, and 17 bases separated the two germline ends. The CDR3 loop spans 15 amino acids.